This T cell receptor (beta chain) was recovered during a study of cytomegalovirus exposure and HLA in healthy donors. Study-wide findings and caveats: The study labeled fewer than 200 TCR beta chains cytomegalovirus-associated.

As to this clone: Its specificity is not known.

V was shortened by 3 bases and J by 8 bases, with 17 bases between the two germline ends. Germline CDR1 is SGDLS and CDR2 is YYNGEE. The CDR3 has 14 residues. Generated by immunoSEQ multiplex PCR, the TCRdb table keeps only in-frame clones and is missing some. The profile shows hundreds of thousands of clones, around 86% of them singletons. The chain uses TRBV9 and TRBJ1-2; possibly TRBD1 for D (5 bases). The source material was PBMCs. The sequence derives from a woman under 30 in good health and CMV-seropositive. The CDR3 coding sequence is TGTGCCAGCAGCGGGGGGGAGGACCCTCTAGGCTACACCTTC. Translation: CASSGGEDPLGYTF.